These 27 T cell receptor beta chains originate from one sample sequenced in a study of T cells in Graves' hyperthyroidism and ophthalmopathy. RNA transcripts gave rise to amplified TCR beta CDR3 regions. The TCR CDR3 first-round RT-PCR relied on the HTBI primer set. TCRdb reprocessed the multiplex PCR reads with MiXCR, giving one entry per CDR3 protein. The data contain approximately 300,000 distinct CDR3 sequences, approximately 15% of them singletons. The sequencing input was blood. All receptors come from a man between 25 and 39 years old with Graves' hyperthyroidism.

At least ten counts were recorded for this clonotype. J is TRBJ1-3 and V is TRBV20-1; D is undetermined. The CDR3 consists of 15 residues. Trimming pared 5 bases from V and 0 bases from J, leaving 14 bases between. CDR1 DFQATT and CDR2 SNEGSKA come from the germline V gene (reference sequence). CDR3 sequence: CSASPGALSGNTIYF. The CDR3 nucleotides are TGCAGTGCTTCACCTGGAGCCCTCTCTGGAAACACCATATATTTT.

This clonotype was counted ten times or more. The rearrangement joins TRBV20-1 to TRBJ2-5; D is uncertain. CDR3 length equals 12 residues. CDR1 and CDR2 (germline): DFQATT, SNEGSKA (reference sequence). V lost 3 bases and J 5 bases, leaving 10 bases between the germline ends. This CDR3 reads CSASWLKETQYF. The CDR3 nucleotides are TGCAGTGCTAGCTGGCTGAAGGAGACCCAGTACTTC.

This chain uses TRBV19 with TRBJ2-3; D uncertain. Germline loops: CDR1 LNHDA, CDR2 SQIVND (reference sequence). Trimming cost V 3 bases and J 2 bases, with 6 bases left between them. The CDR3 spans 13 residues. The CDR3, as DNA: TGTGCCAGTAGTATGGGTAACACAGATACGCAGTATTTT. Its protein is CASSMGNTDTQYF.

The CDR3 loop reads CASSLGTDPTDTQYF. CDR3 DNA sequence: TGCGCCAGCAGCTTGGGCACTGACCCCACAGATACGCAGTATTTT. The genes are TRBV5-1 and TRBJ2-3; D uncertain. This CDR3 region has 15 residues. Trimming took 0 bases from V and 2 from J, leaving 10 bases between them. Per the germline V gene, CDR1 is SGHRS and CDR2 is YFSETQ.

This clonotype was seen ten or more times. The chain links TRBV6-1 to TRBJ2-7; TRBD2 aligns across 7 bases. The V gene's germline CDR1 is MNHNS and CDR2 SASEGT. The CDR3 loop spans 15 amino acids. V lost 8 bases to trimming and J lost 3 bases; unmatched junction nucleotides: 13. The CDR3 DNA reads TGTGCCAGCTTCCAAGGGAGGGCTCCCCTCTACGAGCAGTACTTC. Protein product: CASFQGRAPLYEQYF.

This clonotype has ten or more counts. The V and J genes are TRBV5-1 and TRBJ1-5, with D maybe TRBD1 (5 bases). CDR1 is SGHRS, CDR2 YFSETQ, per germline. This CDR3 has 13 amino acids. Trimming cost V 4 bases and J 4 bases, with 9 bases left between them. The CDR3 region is CASSGDGNQPQHF. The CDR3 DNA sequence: TGCGCCAGCAGCGGGGACGGGAATCAGCCCCAGCATTTT.

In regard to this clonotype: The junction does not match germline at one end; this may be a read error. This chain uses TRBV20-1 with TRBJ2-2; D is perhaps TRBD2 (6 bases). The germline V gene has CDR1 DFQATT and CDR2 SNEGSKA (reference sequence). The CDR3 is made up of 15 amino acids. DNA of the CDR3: TGCAGTGCTAGACGATTCTCCTCACCGGGCGGGGAGCGGTTTTTT. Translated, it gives CSARRFSSPGGERFF.

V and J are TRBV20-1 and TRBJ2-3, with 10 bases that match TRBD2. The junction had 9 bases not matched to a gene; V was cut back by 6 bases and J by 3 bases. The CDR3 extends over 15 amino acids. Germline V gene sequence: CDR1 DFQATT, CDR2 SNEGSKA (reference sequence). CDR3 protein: CSARGTSGITDTQYF. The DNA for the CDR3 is TGCAGTGCCAGGGGCACTAGCGGGATAACAGATACGCAGTATTTT.

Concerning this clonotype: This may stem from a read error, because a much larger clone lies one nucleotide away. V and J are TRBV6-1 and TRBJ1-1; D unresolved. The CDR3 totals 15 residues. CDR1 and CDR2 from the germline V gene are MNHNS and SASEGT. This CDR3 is CASSEQSILNTGAFF. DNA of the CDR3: TGTGCCAGCAGTGAACAGAGCATATTGAACACTGGAGCTTTCTTT.

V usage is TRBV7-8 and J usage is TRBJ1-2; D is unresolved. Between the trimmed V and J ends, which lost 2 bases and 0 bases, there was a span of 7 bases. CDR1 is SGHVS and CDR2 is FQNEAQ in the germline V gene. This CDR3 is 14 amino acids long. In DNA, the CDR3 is TGTGCCAGCAGCTTACAGAACGCTAACTATGGCTACACCTTC. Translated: CASSLQNANYGYTF.

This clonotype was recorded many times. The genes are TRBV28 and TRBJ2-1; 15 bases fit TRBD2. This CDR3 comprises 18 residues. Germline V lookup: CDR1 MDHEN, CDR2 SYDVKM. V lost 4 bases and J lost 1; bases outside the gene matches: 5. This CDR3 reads CASSWTSGRAVSYNEQFF. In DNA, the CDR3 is TGTGCCAGCAGTTGGACTAGCGGGAGGGCCGTGTCCTACAATGAGCAGTTCTTC.

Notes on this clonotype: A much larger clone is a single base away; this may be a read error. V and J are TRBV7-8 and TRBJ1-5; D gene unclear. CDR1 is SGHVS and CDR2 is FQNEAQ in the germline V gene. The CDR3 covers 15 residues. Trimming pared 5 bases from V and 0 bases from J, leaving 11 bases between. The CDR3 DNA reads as TGTGCCAGCAGCATAGACAAGGATAGCAATCAGCCCCAGCATTTT. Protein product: CASSIDKDSNQPQHF.

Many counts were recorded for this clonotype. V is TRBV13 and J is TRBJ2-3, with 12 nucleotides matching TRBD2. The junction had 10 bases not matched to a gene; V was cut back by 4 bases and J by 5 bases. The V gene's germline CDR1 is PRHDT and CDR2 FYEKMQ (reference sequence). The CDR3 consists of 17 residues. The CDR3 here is CASSWTGRLAGVDTQYF. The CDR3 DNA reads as TGTGCCAGCAGCTGGACCGGTCGACTAGCGGGAGTAGATACGCAGTATTTT.

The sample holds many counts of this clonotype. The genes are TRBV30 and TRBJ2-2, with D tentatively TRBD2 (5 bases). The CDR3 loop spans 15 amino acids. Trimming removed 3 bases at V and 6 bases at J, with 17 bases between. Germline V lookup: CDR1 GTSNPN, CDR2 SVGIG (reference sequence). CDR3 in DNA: TGTGCCTGGAGCGCGGGCCCCCTGGCCCCCGGGGAGCTGTTTTTT. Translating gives CAWSAGPLAPGELFF.

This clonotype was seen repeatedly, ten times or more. Written as DNA, the CDR3 is TGCGCCAGCAGCATGAACGGGGGGTCTGAAGCTTTCTTT. Translated: CASSMNGGSEAFF. The chain has TRBV5-1 and TRBJ1-1, with a weak D call TRBD1 (5 bases). The CDR3 contains 13 residues. Germline loops: CDR1 SGHRS, CDR2 YFSETQ. V dropped 4 bases and J dropped 6 bases, with 13 bases sitting between them.

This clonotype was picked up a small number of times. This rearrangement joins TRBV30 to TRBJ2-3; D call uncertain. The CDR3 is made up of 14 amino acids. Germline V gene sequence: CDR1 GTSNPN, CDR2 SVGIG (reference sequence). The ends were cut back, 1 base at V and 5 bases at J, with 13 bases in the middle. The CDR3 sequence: CAWSEERAGDTQYF. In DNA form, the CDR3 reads TGTGCCTGGAGTGAGGAAAGGGCCGGAGATACGCAGTATTTT.

The CDR3 reads CASSQEPGSVNEQFF. The CDR3 DNA is TGCGCCAGCAGCCAAGAACCAGGGTCGGTGAATGAGCAGTTCTTC. The V and J genes are TRBV4-1 and TRBJ2-1; a possible D gene is TRBD1 (5 bases). The V gene's germline CDR1 is MGHRA and CDR2 YSYEKL. The CDR3 runs to 15 residues. Trimming shortened V by 0 bases and J by 7 bases, and 13 bases separated the two germline ends.

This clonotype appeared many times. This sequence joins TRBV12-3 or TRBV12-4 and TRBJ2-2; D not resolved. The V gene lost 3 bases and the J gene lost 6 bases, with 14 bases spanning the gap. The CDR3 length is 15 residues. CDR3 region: CASSFPASGPGELFF. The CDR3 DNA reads TGTGCCAGCAGTTTTCCTGCATCTGGTCCCGGGGAGCTGTTTTTT.

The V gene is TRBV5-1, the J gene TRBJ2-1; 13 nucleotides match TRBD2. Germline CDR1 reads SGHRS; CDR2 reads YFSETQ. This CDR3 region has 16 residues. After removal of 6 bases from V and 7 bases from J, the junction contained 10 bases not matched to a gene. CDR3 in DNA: TGCGCCAGCACCAGATTAGGGACTAGCGGGGTTAATGAGCAGTTCTTC. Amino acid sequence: CASTRLGTSGVNEQFF.

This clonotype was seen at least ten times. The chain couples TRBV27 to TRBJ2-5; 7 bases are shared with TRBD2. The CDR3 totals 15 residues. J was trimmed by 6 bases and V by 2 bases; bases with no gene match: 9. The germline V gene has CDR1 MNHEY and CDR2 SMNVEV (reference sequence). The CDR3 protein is CASSLLGRGGQTQYF. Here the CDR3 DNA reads TGTGCCAGCAGTTTACTAGGACGGGGAGGGCAGACCCAGTACTTC.

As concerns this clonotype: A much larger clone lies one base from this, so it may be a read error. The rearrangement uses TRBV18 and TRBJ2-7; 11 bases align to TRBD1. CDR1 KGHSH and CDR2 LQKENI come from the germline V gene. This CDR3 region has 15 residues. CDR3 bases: TGTACCAGCTCACCACCGGGACAGGGGGTCAACGAGCAGTACTTC. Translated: CTSSPPGQGVNEQYF.

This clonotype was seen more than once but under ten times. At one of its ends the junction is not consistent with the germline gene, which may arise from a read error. CDR3 in DNA: TGCACCAGCAGTAAGACCTCAGGGGGGGGATCCTACAATGAGCAGTTCTTC. Protein product: CTSSKTSGGGSYNEQFF. The chain carries TRBV5-1 and TRBJ2-1; D tentatively reads TRBD1 or TRBD2 (7 bases each). Germline loops: CDR1 SGHRS, CDR2 YFSETQ. CDR3 length: 17 residues.

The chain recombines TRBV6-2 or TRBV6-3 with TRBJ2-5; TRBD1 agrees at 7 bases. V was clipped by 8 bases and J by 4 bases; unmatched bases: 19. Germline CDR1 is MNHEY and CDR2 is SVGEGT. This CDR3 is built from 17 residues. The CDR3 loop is CASVIKKNRGPGETQYF. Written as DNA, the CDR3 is TGTGCCAGCGTAATTAAAAAAAACAGGGGTCCCGGAGAGACCCAGTACTTC.

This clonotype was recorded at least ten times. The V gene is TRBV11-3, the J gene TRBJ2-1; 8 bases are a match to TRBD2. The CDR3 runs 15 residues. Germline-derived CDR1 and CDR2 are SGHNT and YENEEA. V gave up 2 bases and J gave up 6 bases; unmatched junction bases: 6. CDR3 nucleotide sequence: TGTGCCAGCAGCTTAACCAGCGGGAGTTTCAATGAGCAGTTCTTC. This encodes CASSLTSGSFNEQFF.

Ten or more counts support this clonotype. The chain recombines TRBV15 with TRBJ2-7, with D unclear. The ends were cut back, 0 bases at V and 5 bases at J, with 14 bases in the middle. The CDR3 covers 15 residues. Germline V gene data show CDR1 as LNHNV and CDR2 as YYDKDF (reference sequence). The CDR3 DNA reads TGTGCCACCAGCAGAGATCGCCGGGCAGCTAACGAGCAGTACTTC. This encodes CATSRDRRAANEQYF.

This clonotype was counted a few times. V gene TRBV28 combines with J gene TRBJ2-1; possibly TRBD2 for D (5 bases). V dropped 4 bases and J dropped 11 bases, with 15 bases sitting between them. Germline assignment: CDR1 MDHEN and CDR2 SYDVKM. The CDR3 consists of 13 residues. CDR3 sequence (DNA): TGTGCCAGCAGTTGGACTGTCACCCACCAGCAGTTCTTC. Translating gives CASSWTVTHQQFF.

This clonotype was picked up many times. CDR3 bases: TGTGCCATCAGTGAAATTAGCGGGAACTCCTACGAGCAGTACTTC. It yields the protein CAISEISGNSYEQYF. V and J are TRBV10-3 and TRBJ2-7; 8 bases are shared with TRBD2. The CDR3 consists of 15 residues. Germline assignment: CDR1 ENHRY and CDR2 SYGVKD. V lost 3 bases, J lost 0 bases, and 4 bases stayed unmatched.